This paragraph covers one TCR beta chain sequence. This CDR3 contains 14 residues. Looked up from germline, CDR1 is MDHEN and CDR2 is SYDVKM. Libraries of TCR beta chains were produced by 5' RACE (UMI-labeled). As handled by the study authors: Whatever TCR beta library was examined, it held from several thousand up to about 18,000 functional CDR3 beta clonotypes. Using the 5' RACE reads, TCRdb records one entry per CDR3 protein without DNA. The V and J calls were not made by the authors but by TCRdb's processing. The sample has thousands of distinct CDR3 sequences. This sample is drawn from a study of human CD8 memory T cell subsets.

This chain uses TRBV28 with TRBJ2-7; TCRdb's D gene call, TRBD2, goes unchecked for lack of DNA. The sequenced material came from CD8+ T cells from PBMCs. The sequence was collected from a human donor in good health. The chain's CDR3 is CATSAAGVRYEQYF. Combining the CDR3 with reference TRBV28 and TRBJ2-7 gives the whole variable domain DVKVTQSSRYLVKRTGEKVFLECVQDMDHENMFWYRQDPGLGLRLIYFSYDVKMKEKGDIPEGYSVSREKKERFSLILESASTNQTSMYLCATSAAGVRYEQYFGPGTRLTVT.